This is a list of T cell receptor beta chains from one sample in a study of glioma-infiltrating T cells after dendritic cell vaccination. Profiled with immunoSEQ multiplex PCR; TCRdb holds only in-frame clones, not every one. The sample has 80,000 to 100,000 clones, 79% seen once. The sample consisted of blood, taken before dendritic cell vaccination. The source is a human donor with glioblastoma. Both conserved end residues are part of each CDR3. Fields, in order: J gene, clone size, V gene, D gene, CDR3 DNA, CDR3 protein. A D gene is named only where the DNA matches it firmly. A clone size is listed for some rows: how often the clone was seen (once, few, many), or a class if it is expanded.

J gene: TRBJ2-3
clone size: -
V gene: TRBV2
D gene: TRBD2
CDR3 DNA: TGTGCCAGCAGGGGGCGGGAGGGCCGAGATACGCAGTATTTT
CDR3 protein: CASRGREGRDTQYF

J gene: TRBJ2-1
clone size: -
V gene: TRBV5-1
D gene: TRBD1
CDR3 DNA: TGCGCCAGCAGCTTCGGGACAGGGAGTTACAATGAGCAGTTCTTC
CDR3 protein: CASSFGTGSYNEQFF

J gene: TRBJ1-1
clone size: -
V gene: TRBV4-1
D gene: -
CDR3 DNA: TGCGCCAGCAGCCAAGGGGCCAATATGAACACTGAAGCTTTCTTT
CDR3 protein: CASSQGANMNTEAFF

J gene: TRBJ2-3
clone size: -
V gene: TRBV27
D gene: TRBD1
CDR3 DNA: TGTGCCAGCAGAGAACTCGGACAGGGAAGCACAGATACGCAGTATTTT
CDR3 protein: CASRELGQGSTDTQYF

J gene: TRBJ2-5
clone size: -
V gene: TRBV4-1
D gene: TRBD2
CDR3 DNA: TGCGCCAGCAGCCAAACCTTCCAACCGGGACTAGCGGAAGAGACCCAGTACTTC
CDR3 protein: CASSQTFQPGLAEETQYF

J gene: TRBJ2-7
clone size: once
V gene: TRBV2
D gene: TRBD1
CDR3 DNA: TGTGCCAGCAGGGGACAGGGTCAGGGGGAGCAGTACTTC
CDR3 protein: CASRGQGQGEQYF

J gene: TRBJ2-7
clone size: once
V gene: TRBV6-1
D gene: -
CDR3 DNA: TGTGCCAGCAGTGAAAGTGTGGGGGCGACCTCATCCTACGAGCAGTACTTC
CDR3 protein: CASSESVGATSSYEQYF

J gene: TRBJ2-7
clone size: -
V gene: TRBV27
D gene: -
CDR3 DNA: TGTGCCAGCAGAACGGCGGGAAGGCGGGGCTACGAGCAGTACTTC
CDR3 protein: CASRTAGRRGYEQYF

J gene: TRBJ1-2
clone size: -
V gene: TRBV15
D gene: -
CDR3 DNA: TGTGCCACCAGCAGACACACTCAGGGGCGGGATGGCTACACCTTC
CDR3 protein: CATSRHTQGRDGYTF

J gene: TRBJ2-7
clone size: -
V gene: TRBV7-8
D gene: -
CDR3 DNA: TGTGCCAGCAGCCCCCATGACACCGCTTACGAGCAGTACTTC
CDR3 protein: CASSPHDTAYEQYF

J gene: TRBJ2-2
clone size: -
V gene: TRBV7-3
D gene: TRBD2
CDR3 DNA: TGTGCCAGCAGCGAGACTAGCGGGGCCACCGGGGAGCTGTTTTTT
CDR3 protein: CASSETSGATGELFF

J gene: TRBJ2-3
clone size: -
V gene: TRBV5-1
D gene: TRBD2
CDR3 DNA: TGCGCCAGCGGGACTGGGGCGGGGGGCACAGATACGCAGTATTTT
CDR3 protein: CASGTGAGGTDTQYF

J gene: TRBJ1-5
clone size: -
V gene: TRBV10-1
D gene: TRBD1
CDR3 DNA: TGCGCCAGCAGTGACTGGGACAGGGGACGAGGTCAGCCCCAGCATTTT
CDR3 protein: CASSDWDRGRGQPQHF

J gene: TRBJ2-1
clone size: -
V gene: TRBV19
D gene: -
CDR3 DNA: TGTGCCAGTAGTATCTTAGGGAGGTCGTCCTACAATGAGCAGTTCTTC
CDR3 protein: CASSILGRSSYNEQFF

J gene: TRBJ2-1
clone size: -
V gene: TRBV5-1
D gene: -
CDR3 DNA: TGCGCCAGCAGCGTATCAAGCTCTGAGCAGTTCTTC
CDR3 protein: CASSVSSSEQFF

J gene: TRBJ2-7
clone size: -
V gene: TRBV28
D gene: TRBD2
CDR3 DNA: TGTGCCAGCAGTTCCGCCGGGACTACCTCCTACGAGCAGTACTTC
CDR3 protein: CASSSAGTTSYEQYF

J gene: TRBJ2-1
clone size: -
V gene: TRBV5-1
D gene: -
CDR3 DNA: TGCGCCAGCAGCTTGGTTGGGGAGTCTTTCGATGAGCAGTTCTTC
CDR3 protein: CASSLVGESFDEQFF

J gene: TRBJ2-3
clone size: -
V gene: TRBV2
D gene: -
CDR3 DNA: TGTGCCAGCAACCCGCAAACTAGCACAGATACGCAGTATTTT
CDR3 protein: CASNPQTSTDTQYF

J gene: TRBJ2-3
clone size: -
V gene: TRBV6-6
D gene: -
CDR3 DNA: TGTGCCAGCAGTACCGGACACAACTTAGCAGCAGATACGCAGTATTTT
CDR3 protein: CASSTGHNLAADTQYF

J gene: TRBJ1-1
clone size: -
V gene: TRBV10-3
D gene: -
CDR3 DNA: TGTGCCATCAGTGAAGGGCAGGGGAGCTCTGAAGCTTTCTTT
CDR3 protein: CAISEGQGSSEAFF

J gene: TRBJ2-2
clone size: -
V gene: TRBV7-2
D gene: -
CDR3 DNA: TGTGCCAGCAGCTTAGCCCAGGGCGGAGGGGAGCTGTTTTTT
CDR3 protein: CASSLAQGGGELFF

J gene: TRBJ1-1
clone size: -
V gene: TRBV5-1
D gene: -
CDR3 DNA: TGCGCCAGCAGCTTACAACAGGGTGCGGCTTTCTTT
CDR3 protein: CASSLQQGAAFF